These 24 T cell receptor beta chains originate from one sample sequenced in a study of blood T cell repertoires in COVID-19. The repertoire was sequenced with immunoSEQ multiplex PCR; TCRdb's copy has only in-frame clones and lacks some. The sample carries about 200,000 clones, approximately 73% recorded once. The sequencing sample was made of PBMCs or T cells enriched from blood (not recorded which). The receptors here all came from a woman aged 45-65 years with acute COVID-19.

This CDR3 reads CAISEYSGTGIGGYTF. CDR3 nucleotide sequence: TGTGCCATCAGTGAGTACTCCGGGACAGGGATAGGAGGCTACACCTTC. The chain combines TRBV10-3 with TRBJ1-2; 9 bases fit TRBD1. The CDR3 length is 16 residues. V shed 1 base and J 8 bases; nucleotides not matched to a gene: 11. Germline V gives CDR1 ENHRY, CDR2 SYGVKD.

This chain links TRBV5-8 with TRBJ1-6, with a possible D match to TRBD1 (6 bases). The CDR3 runs to 15 residues. The germline gives CDR1 SGHTS, CDR2 YDEGEE. The V end lost 0 bases, the J end lost 2 bases, and 6 bases lay between the germline ends. CDR3 nucleotide sequence: TGTGCCAGCAGCTTGGGGGACACCTATAATTCACCCCTCCACTTT. Residues: CASSLGDTYNSPLHF.

V and J are TRBV27 and TRBJ1-2, with D maybe TRBD1 (6 bases). V was clipped by 0 bases and J by 2 bases, with 16 bases between them. CDR3 length: 17 amino acids. Germline V CDR1 and CDR2: MNHEY, SMNVEV (reference sequence). The CDR3 region has the DNA TGTGCCAGCAGTTTATCCAACCGACAGGCGGAGAACTATGGCTACACCTTC. Translating it yields CASSLSNRQAENYGYTF.

This clone was counted between two and nine times. This rearrangement joins TRBV2 to TRBJ2-3; 8 bases map to TRBD2. Germline V CDR1 and CDR2: SNHLY, FYNNEI. J gave up 5 bases and V 2 bases, and 18 bases lay outside the gene matches. This CDR3 is built from 19 residues. The CDR3 sequence: CASSERGGSGRAPRDTQYF. CDR3 DNA sequence: TGTGCCAGCAGTGAAAGGGGGGGATCCGGGAGGGCACCTCGAGATACGCAGTATTTT. The full variable domain, with the rest looked up from reference TRBV2 and TRBJ2-3, is EPEVTQTPSHQVTQMGQEVILRCVPISNHLYFYWYRQILGQKVEFLVSFYNNEISEKSEIFDDQFSVERPDGSNFTLKIRSTKLEDSAMYFCASSERGGSGRAPRDTQYFGPGTRLTVL.

The CDR3 spells CASKTLQTGEKETQYF. CDR3 DNA sequence: TGTGCCAGCAAAACCCTCCAGACAGGGGAAAAAGAGACCCAGTACTTC. This rearrangement joins TRBV18 to TRBJ2-5; 8 bases match TRBD1. The CDR3 is 16 residues long. J was trimmed by 3 bases and V by 8 bases; bases with no gene match: 14. Germline CDR1 and CDR2: KGHSH and LQKENI.

This chain uses TRBV5-1 with TRBJ2-2; 7 nucleotides match TRBD1. Germline V lookup: CDR1 SGHRS, CDR2 YFSETQ. J was trimmed by 1 base and V by 5 bases; bases with no gene match: 2. The CDR3 sequence is 14 residues long. The CDR3 reads CASRGGGNTGELFF. CDR3 coding DNA: TGCGCCAGCAGAGGGGGCGGGAACACCGGGGAGCTGTTTTTT.

The chain has TRBV4-2 and TRBJ2-3, with 7 bases matching TRBD2. The CDR3 length is 17 residues. Per germline, CDR1 LGHNA and CDR2 YNFKEQ. V shed 1 base, J shed 1 base, and the junction held 8 bases outside the gene matches. CDR3 bases: TGTGCCAGCAGCCAAGGGCATAGCGCGGGGGGCACAGATACGCAGTATTTT. Its translation: CASSQGHSAGGTDTQYF.

This clone was detected a few times. V is TRBV7-2 and J is TRBJ2-4, with D possibly being TRBD2 (5 bases). Germline V gives CDR1 SGHTA, CDR2 FQGNSA. The V end was cut by 4 bases, the J end by 6 bases, with 22 bases between. There are 17 residues in the CDR3. The CDR3 DNA follows: TGTGCCAGCAGCTCACCCCCCTTTGGTAGACGGGGAAACATTCAGTACTTC. Translated, it gives CASSSPPFGRRGNIQYF.

The chain uses TRBV28 and TRBJ1-6, with D possibly being TRBD1 (6 bases). V gave up 2 bases and J gave up 7 bases, with 12 bases separating them. CDR3 length: 15 residues. Germline lookup yields CDR1 MDHEN and CDR2 SYDVKM. The CDR3 DNA is TGTGCCAGCAGTTTAGACACAGGGTTAAATTCACCCCTCCACTTT. Its translation is CASSLDTGLNSPLHF.

The rearrangement uses TRBV5-6 and TRBJ2-3; TRBD2 matches 8 bases. In germline, CDR1 is SGHDT, CDR2 YYEEEE. The J segment lost 3 bases and the V segment lost 0 bases, leaving 9 bases of the junction unmatched. The CDR3 has 17 amino acids. The CDR3 loop reads CASSLGSSGGRTDTQYF. For the CDR3, the DNA is TGTGCCAGCAGCTTGGGTTCCAGCGGGGGTCGGACAGATACGCAGTATTTT.

The V gene is TRBV5-1, the J gene TRBJ2-2; 7 bases are shared with TRBD2. The CDR3 spans 14 residues. Germline trimming cut 4 bases from V and 1 base from J; bases unmatched to any gene: 1. Germline CDR1 is SGHRS and CDR2 is YFSETQ. CDR3 region: CASSPGGNTGELFF. The CDR3 bases are TGCGCCAGCAGCCCGGGGGGGAACACCGGGGAGCTGTTTTTT.

V and J are TRBV4-3 and TRBJ1-5; D ambiguous. The V gene's germline CDR1 is LGHNA and CDR2 YSLEER. The ends were cut back, 1 base at V and 3 bases at J, with 13 bases in the middle. CDR3 length: 16 amino acids. CDR3 protein: CASSQVRGQINQPQHF. In nucleotides, the CDR3 is TGCGCCAGCAGCCAAGTACGAGGCCAGATCAATCAGCCCCAGCATTTT.

This sequence joins TRBV4-1 and TRBJ2-1, with 8 nucleotides matching TRBD2. J gave up 8 bases and V 1 base, and 7 bases lay outside the gene matches. The CDR3 is 15 residues long. From germline, CDR1 is MGHRA and CDR2 YSYEKL. The CDR3 loop is CASSQAGGALDEQFF. The CDR3 region has the DNA TGCGCCAGCAGCCAAGCCGGGGGGGCCCTCGATGAGCAGTTCTTC.

The DNA for the CDR3 is TGTGCCAGCTCACCCCCCTGGGGGACAGGGGTTGACGATACGCAGTATTTT. This sequence encodes CASSPPWGTGVDDTQYF. The chain combines TRBV18 with TRBJ2-3; TRBD1 agrees at 10 bases. The CDR3 contains 17 residues. J lost 6 bases, V lost 3 bases, and 12 bases had no gene match. The germline gives CDR1 KGHSH, CDR2 LQKENI.

The rearrangement uses TRBV7-3 and TRBJ1-2; D may be TRBD1 (5 bases). Germline-derived CDR1 and CDR2 are SGHTA and FQGTGA. CDR3 size: 13 residues. Between the trimmed V and J ends, which lost 0 bases and 6 bases, there was a span of 8 bases. The CDR3 nucleotides are TGTGCCAGCAGCTTAACAGGGGAGGATGGCTACACCTTC. As protein: CASSLTGEDGYTF. The full variable domain, in which reference TRBV7-3 and TRBJ1-2 provide the parts outside the CDR3, is GAGVSQTPSNKVTEKGKYVELRCDPISGHTALYWYRQSLGQGPEFLIYFQGTGAADDSGLPNDRFFAVRPEGSVSTLKIQRTERGDSAVYLCASSLTGEDGYTFGSGTRLTVV.

This chain joins TRBV24-1 and TRBJ1-2, with D perhaps TRBD1 (5 bases). The germline V and J ends were trimmed by 6 bases and 4 bases, with 11 bases remaining between them. Looked up from germline, CDR1 is KGHDR and CDR2 is SFDVKD. The CDR3 consists of 13 residues. As DNA, the CDR3 is TGTGCCACCAGTCACGACAGCTCCTATGGCTACACCTTC. Protein: CATSHDSSYGYTF.

This clone has just one count. The chain links TRBV27 to TRBJ1-1; possible D gene TRBD1, 5 bases. The CDR3 is 15 residues long. CDR1 MNHEY and CDR2 SMNVEV come from the germline V gene (reference sequence). The V end was cut by 6 bases, the J end by 2 bases, with 16 bases between. The CDR3 coding sequence is TGTGCCAGCAGGGTAGCAGGGAAAGTAAACACTGAAGCTTTCTTT. Amino acid sequence: CASRVAGKVNTEAFF.

The chain is built from TRBV30 and TRBJ1-4; maybe TRBD1 (5 bases). Trimming shortened V by 2 bases and J by 10 bases, and 20 bases separated the two germline ends. Per the germline V gene, CDR1 is GTSNPN and CDR2 is SVGIG (reference sequence). This CDR3 has 15 amino acids. The CDR3 sequence: CAWSLGGVVVGKLFF. DNA for the CDR3: TGTGCCTGGAGTTTGGGGGGGGTTGTGGTGGGAAAACTGTTTTTT.

J is TRBJ1-1 and V is TRBV19; possible D gene TRBD1, 6 bases. The CDR3 sequence is 14 residues long. Germline CDR1 reads LNHDA; CDR2 reads SQIVND (reference sequence). V lost 6 bases and J lost 1, with 12 bases in between. The CDR3 DNA sequence: TGTGCCAGTAGAAATGACAGGAGGAACACTGAAGCTTTCTTT. This encodes CASRNDRRNTEAFF.

The chain employs TRBV28 and TRBJ2-3; the match to TRBD2 covers 8 bases. With V trimmed by 10 bases and J by 5 bases, 11 bases remained unmatched. The CDR3 has 14 amino acids. Per the germline V gene, CDR1 is MDHEN and CDR2 is SYDVKM. The CDR3 here is CATNRAGVKDTQYF. The CDR3 DNA is TGTGCCACCAACCGAGCGGGGGTTAAAGATACGCAGTATTTT.

The chain uses TRBV7-6 and TRBJ2-3; 9 positions agree with TRBD2. The CDR3 sequence is 16 residues long. V shed 1 base and J 8 bases; nucleotides not matched to a gene: 10. Germline CDR1 and CDR2: SGHVS and FNYEAQ. Written as DNA, the CDR3 is TGTGCCAGCAGCTTAGGAGTGGGCGGGGGGGCCGGTACGCAGTATTTT. As protein: CASSLGVGGGAGTQYF.

The chain joins TRBV5-1 to TRBJ2-2, with D possibly TRBD1 on 6 matching bases. The CDR3 has 16 amino acids. The V gene's germline CDR1 is SGHRS and CDR2 YFSETQ. Trimming took 0 bases from V and 5 from J, leaving 14 bases between them. CDR3 DNA: TGCGCCAGCAGCTTGGTGGCAGGGGTAGAGACCGGGGAGCTGTTTTTT. Protein: CASSLVAGVETGELFF.

This clone was seen ten or more times. In DNA form, the CDR3 reads TGTGCCAGCAAGGACGGCAGGGGGGTTTTGGCTGAAGCTTTCTTT. It translates to CASKDGRGVLAEAFF. The chain carries TRBV6-5 and TRBJ1-1, with 7 bases lining up with TRBD1. The CDR3 contains 15 residues. Trimming at V came to 7 bases and at J to 6 bases, leaving 14 bases not matched to a gene. CDR1 MNHEY and CDR2 SVGAGI come from the germline V gene.

Of note for this clone: The junction and the germline gene differ at one end; a read error may be behind it. The chain recombines TRBV24-1 with TRBJ2-1; 7 bases fit TRBD2. CDR3 length: 15 residues. CDR1 and CDR2 (germline): KGHDR, SFDVKD. The CDR3 spells CAASPRGEPYNEQFF. The CDR3 DNA sequence: TGTGCCGCCAGCCCTCGGGGGGAACCCTACAATGAGCAGTTCTTC.